The T cell receptor (beta chain) described here comes from a study of CD8+ T cells in alopecia areata. Study details: The protocol delivered tofacitinib for 6 to 18 months, then withdrew it for 6 months.

Individuals with alopecia areata gave both lesional scalp punch biopsies and peripheral blood for collection. The germline V gene encodes CDR1 SGHVS and CDR2 FQNEAQ. Trimming shortened V by 7 bases and J by 0 bases, and 7 bases separated the two germline ends. The CDR3 extends over 14 amino acids. Regarding the study as a whole: Elevated clonality characterized lesional scalp relative to normal scalp, particularly in alopecia totalis/universalis.

Reverse transcribed after extraction, RNA yielded cDNA as the sequencing template. Measured with immunoSEQ multiplex PCR; TCRdb has only the in-frame clones, and not every one. This table has some 180,000 clones, roughly 65% appearing once. To note about this clone: Its antigen is still unknown.

The rearrangement joins TRBV7-8 to TRBJ2-6; D gene uncertain. This material consisted of CD4+ T cells sorted from blood, taken at week 0. The sequence derives from a human donor with alopecia areata. The CDR3 reads CASIGPSGANVLTF. Here the CDR3 DNA reads TGTGCCAGCATTGGACCCTCTGGGGCCAACGTCCTGACTTTC.